This paragraph reports one TCR beta chain. Its target is not known. This specimen comes from a study of PD-1 blockade in classical Hodgkin lymphoma. General study findings and limits: Relapsed/refractory patients reportedly had lower baseline diversity than newly diagnosed patients. Still unresolved is the cause of the repertoire differences, which may be disease activity or prior therapy.

Trimming cost V 6 bases and J 1 base, with 21 bases left between them. Germline CDR1 SGHRS, CDR2 YFSETQ. This CDR3 comprises 17 residues. Repertoires were generated with immunoSEQ multiplex PCR, while TCRdb's copy carries only in-frame clones and drops some. The sample has roughly 34,000 clones, approximately 94% seen once. Indicated time point: newly diagnosed, previously untreated cHL patient sample. Researchers used newly diagnosed, untreated classical Hodgkin lymphoma PBMCs for comparison. The sample was peripheral blood mononuclear cells (PBMCs). This clonotype was sampled from a human donor with classical Hodgkin lymphoma. J is TRBJ2-3 and V is TRBV5-1; tentative D call: TRBD2 (7 bases). This chain's CDR3 is CASKPNPGRGRTDTQYF. The DNA of the CDR3 is TGCGCCAGCAAACCTAACCCAGGGCGGGGGCGCACAGATACGCAGTATTTT.